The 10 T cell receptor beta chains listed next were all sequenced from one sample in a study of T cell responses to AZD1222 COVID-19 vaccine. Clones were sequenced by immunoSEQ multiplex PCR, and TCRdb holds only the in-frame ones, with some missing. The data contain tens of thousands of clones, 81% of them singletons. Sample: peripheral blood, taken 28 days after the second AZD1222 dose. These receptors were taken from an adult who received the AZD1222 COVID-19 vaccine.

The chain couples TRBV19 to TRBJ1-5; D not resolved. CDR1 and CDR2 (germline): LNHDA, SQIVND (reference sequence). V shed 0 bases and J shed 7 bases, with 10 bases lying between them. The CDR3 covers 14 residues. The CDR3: CASSIERKGQPQHF. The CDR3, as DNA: TGTGCCAGTAGTATAGAAAGGAAAGGCCAGCCCCAGCATTTT.

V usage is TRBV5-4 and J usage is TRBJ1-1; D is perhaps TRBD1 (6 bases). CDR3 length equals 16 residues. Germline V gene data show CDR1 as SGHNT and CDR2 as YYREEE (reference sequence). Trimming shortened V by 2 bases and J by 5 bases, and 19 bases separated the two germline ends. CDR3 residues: CASSLPTRGLGTEAFF. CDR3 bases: TGTGCCAGCAGCTTACCAACACGGGGGCTGGGAACTGAAGCTTTCTTT.

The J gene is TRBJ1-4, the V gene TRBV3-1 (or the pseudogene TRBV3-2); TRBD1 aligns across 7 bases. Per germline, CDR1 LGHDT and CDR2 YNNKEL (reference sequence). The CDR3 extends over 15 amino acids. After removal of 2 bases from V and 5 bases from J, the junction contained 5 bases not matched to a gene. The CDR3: CASSQRGGPNEKLFF. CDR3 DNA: TGTGCCAGCAGCCAAAGAGGGGGCCCAAATGAAAAACTGTTTTTT.

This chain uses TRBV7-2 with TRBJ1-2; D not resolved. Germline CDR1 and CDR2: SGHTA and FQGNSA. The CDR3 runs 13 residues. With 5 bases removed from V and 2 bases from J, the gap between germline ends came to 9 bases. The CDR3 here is CASSSDLNYGYTF. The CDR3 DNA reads TGTGCCAGCAGCAGTGACCTGAACTATGGCTACACCTTC.

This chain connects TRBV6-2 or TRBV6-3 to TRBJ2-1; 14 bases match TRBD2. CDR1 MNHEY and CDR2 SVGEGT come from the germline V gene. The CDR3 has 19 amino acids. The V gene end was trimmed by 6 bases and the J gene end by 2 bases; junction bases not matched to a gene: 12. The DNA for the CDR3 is TGTGCCAGCAGCCCACTGCCGGGACTAGCGGGAGTTGCCTACAATGAGCAGTTCTTC. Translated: CASSPLPGLAGVAYNEQFF.

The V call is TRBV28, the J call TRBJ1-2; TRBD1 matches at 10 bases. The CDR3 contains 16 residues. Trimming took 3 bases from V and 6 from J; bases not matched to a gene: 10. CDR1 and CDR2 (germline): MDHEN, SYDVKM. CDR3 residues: CASSFLRTGTGDGYTF. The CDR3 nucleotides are TGTGCCAGCAGTTTTCTGCGAACCGGGACAGGGGATGGCTACACCTTC.

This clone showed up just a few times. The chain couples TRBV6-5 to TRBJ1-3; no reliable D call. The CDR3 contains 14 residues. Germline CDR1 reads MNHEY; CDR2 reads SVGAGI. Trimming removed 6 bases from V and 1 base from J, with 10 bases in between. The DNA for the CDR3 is TGTGCCAGCAGCTACCGGCGTTCTGGAAACACCATATATTTT. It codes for CASSYRRSGNTIYF.

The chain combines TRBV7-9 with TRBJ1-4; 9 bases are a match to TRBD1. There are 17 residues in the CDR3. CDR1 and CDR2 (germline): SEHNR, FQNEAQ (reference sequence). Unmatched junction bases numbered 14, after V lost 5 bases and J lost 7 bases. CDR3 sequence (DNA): TGTGCCAGCAGCGCCGGGACAGGGTCTATGATGAGTGAAAAACTGTTTTTT. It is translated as CASSAGTGSMMSEKLFF.

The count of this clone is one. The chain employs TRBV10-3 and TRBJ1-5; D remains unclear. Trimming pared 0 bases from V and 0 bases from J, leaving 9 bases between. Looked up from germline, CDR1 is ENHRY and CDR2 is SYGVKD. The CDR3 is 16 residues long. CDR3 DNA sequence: TGTGCCATCAGTGAGTCAACACTAATTAGCAATCAGCCCCAGCATTTT. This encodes CAISESTLISNQPQHF.

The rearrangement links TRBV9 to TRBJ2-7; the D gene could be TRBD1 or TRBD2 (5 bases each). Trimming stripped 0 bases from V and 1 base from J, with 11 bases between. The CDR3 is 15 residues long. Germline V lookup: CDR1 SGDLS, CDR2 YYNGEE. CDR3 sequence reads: CASSVGSGGSYEQYF. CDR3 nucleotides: TGTGCCAGCAGCGTAGGAAGTGGGGGTTCCTACGAGCAGTACTTC.